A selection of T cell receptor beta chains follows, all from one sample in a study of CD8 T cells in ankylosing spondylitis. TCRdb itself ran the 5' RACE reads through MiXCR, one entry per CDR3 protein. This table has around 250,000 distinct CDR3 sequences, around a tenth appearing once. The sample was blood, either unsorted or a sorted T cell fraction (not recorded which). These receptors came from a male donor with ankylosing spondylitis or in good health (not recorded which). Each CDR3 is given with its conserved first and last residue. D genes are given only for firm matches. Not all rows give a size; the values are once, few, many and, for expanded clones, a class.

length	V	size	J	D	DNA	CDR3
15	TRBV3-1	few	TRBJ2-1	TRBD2	TGTGCCAGCAGCCCACCGGGACTAGCGGGAGCGGGGCAGTTCTTC	CASSPPGLAGAGQFF
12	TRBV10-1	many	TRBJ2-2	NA	TGCGTTTCCCCCACGGACACCGGGGAGCTGTTTTTT	CVSPTDTGELFF
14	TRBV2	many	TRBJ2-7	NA	TGTGCCAGCAGTGAAATGATGGGAGCCTACGAGCAGTACTTC	CASSEMMGAYEQYF
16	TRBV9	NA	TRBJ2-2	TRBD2	TGTGCCAGCAGCGGTAGCGGGGGCCAGAACACCGGGGAGCTGTTTTTT	CASSGSGGQNTGELFF
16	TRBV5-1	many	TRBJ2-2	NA	TGCGCCAGCAGCCCTGGTGGGGGAGCGAACACCGGGGAGCTGTTTTTT	CASSPGGGANTGELFF
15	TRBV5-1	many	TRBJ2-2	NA	TGCGCCAGCAGCCCCCTGGGCTTGGACACCGGGGAGCTGTTTTTT	CASSPLGLDTGELFF
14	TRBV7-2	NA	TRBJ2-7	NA	TGTGCCAGCAGCTCGACTCCACCCCCTACCGAGCAGTACTTC	CASSSTPPPTEQYF
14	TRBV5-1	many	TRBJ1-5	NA	TGCGCCAGCAGCCTGGACTCGAGCAATCAGCCCCAGCATTTT	CASSLDSSNQPQHF
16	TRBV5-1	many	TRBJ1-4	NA	TGCGCCAGCAGCTCCGGCCGGGAATGGACTAATGAAAAACTGTTTTTT	CASSSGREWTNEKLFF
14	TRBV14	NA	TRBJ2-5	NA	TGTGCCAGCAGCCAAAGGTTTGGAAGGCAGACCCAGTACTTC	CASSQRFGRQTQYF
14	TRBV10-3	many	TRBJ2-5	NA	TGTGCCATCAGTGACCTTGACAGGTGGGAGACCCAGTACTTC	CAISDLDRWETQYF
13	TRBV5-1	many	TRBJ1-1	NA	TGCGCCAGCAGCTTGGGCGAGGCCACTGAAGCTTTCTTT	CASSLGEATEAFF
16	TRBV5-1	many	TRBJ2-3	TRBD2	TGCGCCAGCAGCTTGGCACTAGCGGGGGGGCCAAATACGCAGTATTTT	CASSLALAGGPNTQYF
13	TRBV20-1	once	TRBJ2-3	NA	TGCAGTGCTAGAGAGTGGGGAGCCGATACGCAGTATTTT	CSAREWGADTQYF
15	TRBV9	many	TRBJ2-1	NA	TGTGCCAGCAGCCCCGGATCTTCGGGATACAATGAGCAGTTCTTC	CASSPGSSGYNEQFF
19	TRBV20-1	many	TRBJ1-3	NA	TGCAGTGCTATAGATAGACAGGCGGTAACACGCGGTCGAGGAAACACCATATATTTT	CSAIDRQAVTRGRGNTIYF
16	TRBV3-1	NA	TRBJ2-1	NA	TGTGCCAGCAGCCAAGATGGAGGGGGGGCCTACAATGAGCAGTTCTTC	CASSQDGGGAYNEQFF
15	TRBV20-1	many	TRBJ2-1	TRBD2	TGCAGTGCAACGCGCGGGGCGGGGGCCTACAATGAGCAGTTCTTC	CSATRGAGAYNEQFF
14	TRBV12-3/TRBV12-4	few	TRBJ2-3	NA	TGTGCCAGCAGCTTACACGGTCACACAGATACGCAGTATTTT	CASSLHGHTDTQYF
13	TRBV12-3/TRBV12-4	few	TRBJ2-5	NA	TGTGCCAGCAGTTTACAGTTCCAAGAGACCCAGTACTTC	CASSLQFQETQYF
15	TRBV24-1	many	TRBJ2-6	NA	TGTGCCACCGGAACGGGGAACTCTGGGGCCAACGTCCTGACTTTC	CATGTGNSGANVLTF
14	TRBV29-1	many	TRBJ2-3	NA	TGCAGCCTGAGGTCCGGACAGAACACAGATACGCAGTATTTT	CSLRSGQNTDTQYF
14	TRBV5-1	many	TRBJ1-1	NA	TGCGCCAGCAGTCCACTTTCTATGAACACTGAAGCTTTCTTT	CASSPLSMNTEAFF
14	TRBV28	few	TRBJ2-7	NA	TGTGCCAGCAGTTTGGGGACGGCGGTATACGAGCAGTACTTC	CASSLGTAVYEQYF
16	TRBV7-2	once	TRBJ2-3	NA	TGTGCCAGCAGCTTAGGGGTAGCGGCGAGCACAGATACGCAGTATTTT	CASSLGVAASTDTQYF
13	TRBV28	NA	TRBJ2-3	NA	TGTGCCAGCAGCCCCTCGGTGGGTAATACGCAGTATTTT	CASSPSVGNTQYF
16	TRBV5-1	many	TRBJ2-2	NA	TGCGCCAGCAGCTCACAGCAAACCTTAGGAGCCGGGGAGCTGTTTTTT	CASSSQQTLGAGELFF
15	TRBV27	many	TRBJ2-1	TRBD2	TGTGCCAGCACGCCGGCTAGCGGGACATACAATGAGCAGTTCTTC	CASTPASGTYNEQFF
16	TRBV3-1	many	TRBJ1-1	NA	TGTGCCAGCAGCCAAGGGCGGGGGGGTAGGAACACTGAAGCTTTCTTT	CASSQGRGGRNTEAFF
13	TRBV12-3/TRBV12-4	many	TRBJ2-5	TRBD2	TGTGCCAGCAGTGCCACCGGGACTAGCGTCCTGTACTTC	CASSATGTSVLYF
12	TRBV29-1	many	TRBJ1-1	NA	TGCAGCGTTGTTCGGGAGGGCACTGAAGCTTTCTTT	CSVVREGTEAFF
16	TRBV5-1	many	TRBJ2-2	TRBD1	TGCGCCAGCAGCTCGTCCGGGACAGTCTACACCGGGGAGCTGTTTTTT	CASSSSGTVYTGELFF
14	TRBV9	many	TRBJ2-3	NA	TGTGCCAGCAGCGAATACCTGACCGCAGATACGCAGTATTTT	CASSEYLTADTQYF
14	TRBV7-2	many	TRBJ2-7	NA	TGTGCCAGCAGTCCAACCGGGACCCCAGAGGGGCAGTACTTC	CASSPTGTPEGQYF
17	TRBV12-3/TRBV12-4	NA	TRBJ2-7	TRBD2	TGTGCCAGCAGTTTAGGTCGCGGGGGGCGCATAATCTACGAGCAGTACTTC	CASSLGRGGRIIYEQYF
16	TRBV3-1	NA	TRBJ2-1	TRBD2	TGTGCCAGCAGCCCCCAGCTAGCGGGCTCCTACAATGAGCAGTTCTTC	CASSPQLAGSYNEQFF